This T cell receptor (beta chain) originates from a study of cytotoxic CD8 clonotypes in ibrutinib-treated CLL. Study-wide background: Response samples were drawn at a median of around 12 months of treatment, range 6 to 36. Samples showed on average around 230,000 productive templates and roughly 90,000 productive rearrangements.

V lost 5 bases, J lost 4 bases, and 4 bases stayed unmatched. Germline loops: CDR1 SGHTA, CDR2 FQGTGA. The CDR3 is 14 amino acids. The table came from immunoSEQ multiplex PCR; TCRdb's copy has only in-frame clones and leaves some out. This table holds hundreds of thousands of clones, roughly 70% found once. Specimen: PBMCs, collected after 24 months of ibrutinib treatment. The chain is built from TRBV7-3 and TRBJ2-5, with 10 bases matching TRBD2. This clonotype was sampled from a human donor with chronic lymphocytic leukemia. The DNA of the CDR3 is TGTGCCAGCAGCCCTAGCGGGAGAGGAGAGACCCAGTACTTC. Translating gives CASSPSGRGETQYF.